This TCR beta chain was recorded in a study of T cells after yellow fever vaccination. Study-level information: Fractions of limited cellularity were prepared by means of SMART-Seq v4 Ultra Low Input. General study points: Reappearing after the booster were most of the clones from primary vaccination (about 95% CD4, approximately 88% CD8).

TCRdb re-called the 5' RACE reads with MiXCR, one entry per CDR3 protein. This table has about 300,000 distinct CDR3 sequences, 6.8% appearing once. As for this clonotype: What it recognizes is unknown. A junction boundary mismatches the germline segment, possibly from a read error.

Germline-derived CDR1 and CDR2 are DFQATT and SNEGSKA (reference sequence). The CDR3 totals 17 residues. The receptor was isolated from a man aged 18 to 35 who received the YFV17D yellow fever vaccine. The sequences come from PBMCs, collected roughly seven weeks after the first yellow fever vaccination. The chain has TRBV20-1 and TRBJ2-2; either TRBD1 or TRBD2 may supply D (6 bases each). CDR3 sequence (DNA): TGCTGTGCTAGAGACCCAGGGGCGGGGTTCCACACCGGGGAGCTGTTTTTT. It is translated as CCARDPGAGFHTGELFF.